This passage covers 6 T cell receptor beta chains from one sample sequenced in a study of T cells after yellow fever vaccination. TCRdb re-called the 5' RACE reads with MiXCR, one entry per CDR3 protein. Here the sample spans 100,000 to 150,000 distinct CDR3 sequences, about 7% being singletons. Sequencing was performed on CD4+ T cells sorted from PBMCs, taken 9 to 11 days after the first yellow fever vaccination. The origin of the receptors is a man aged 18 to 29 who received the YFV17D yellow fever vaccine.

In its sample, this clonotype was seen many times. The chain has TRBV25-1 and TRBJ2-5; 9 bases are shared with TRBD2. The CDR3 is 13 amino acids. Losses at the gene ends were 8 bases for V and 5 bases for J; bases not matched to a gene: 6. The V gene's germline CDR1 is MGHDK and CDR2 SYGVNS. CDR3 DNA sequence: TGTGCCAGCGGCAGGCGGGAGGGGGAGACCCAGTACTTC. Translation: CASGRREGETQYF.

This clonotype was observed at least ten times. CDR3 coding DNA: TGTGCCGCCGACAGCCGCTCTGGAAACACCATATATTTT. Translating gives CAADSRSGNTIYF. This chain joins TRBV7-2 and TRBJ1-3, with a possible D match to TRBD1 (5 bases). Germline V lookup: CDR1 SGHTA, CDR2 FQGNSA. V lost 11 bases, J lost 0 bases, and 11 bases lay in between. The CDR3 length is 13 residues.

This clonotype occurred a few times. V usage is TRBV5-1 and J usage is TRBJ2-5; possibly TRBD1 for D (5 bases). Germline V gene sequence: CDR1 SGHRS, CDR2 YFSETQ. The CDR3 consists of 16 residues. V was shortened by 4 bases and J by 3 bases, with 19 bases between the two germline ends. In DNA, the CDR3 is TGCGCCAGCAGCGAAGCCGTTACAGGCGGAAAAGAGACCCAGTACTTC. Protein sequence: CASSEAVTGGKETQYF.

This clonotype was counted between two and nine times. The chain has TRBV11-2 and TRBJ2-1, with 9 bases lining up with TRBD2. The ends lost 1 base at V and 8 bases at J; junction bases unmatched: 6. Per germline, CDR1 SGHAT and CDR2 FQNNGV. This CDR3 is built from 15 residues. In DNA form, the CDR3 reads TGTGCCAGCAGCTTAGGAGCGGGGGGTCCGTATGAGCAGTTCTTC. This encodes CASSLGAGGPYEQFF.

This clonotype appeared a few times. The J gene is TRBJ1-2, the V gene TRBV4-2; the match to TRBD1 covers 7 bases. CDR1 is LGHNA, CDR2 YNFKEQ, per germline. The CDR3 covers 17 residues. The V segment lost 0 bases and the J segment 2 bases; nucleotides outside the gene matches: 9. This CDR3 is CASSQEIGGGVNYGYTF. CDR3 in DNA: TGTGCCAGCAGCCAAGAAATAGGGGGCGGCGTGAACTATGGCTACACCTTC.

This clonotype was seen at least ten times. J is TRBJ2-1 and V is TRBV30; D remains unclear. This CDR3 is 16 amino acids long. From germline, CDR1 is GTSNPN and CDR2 SVGIG (reference sequence). The germline V and J ends were trimmed by 3 bases and 0 bases, with 15 bases remaining between them. This CDR3 is CAWSHLGQSSYNEQFF. The CDR3 coding sequence is TGTGCCTGGAGCCACCTTGGGCAGAGCTCCTACAATGAGCAGTTCTTC.